These 7 T cell receptor beta chains were all obtained from the same sample, sequenced in a study of T cells in Graves' hyperthyroidism and ophthalmopathy. Amplified regions were TCR beta CDR3 sequences from RNA transcripts. The primer set for the first-round RT-PCR of the TCR CDR3 was HTBI. TCRdb redid the calling of the multiplex PCR reads with MiXCR, one entry per CDR3 protein. Among roughly 650,000 distinct CDR3 sequences listed, about a sixth were seen once. The sequencing sample was made of blood. The receptors shown here come from a woman aged 40 to 50 with Graves' ophthalmopathy.

The V call is TRBV29-1, the J call TRBJ2-7; possibly TRBD2 for D (5 bases). The CDR3 contains 14 residues. V was shortened by 1 base and J by 2 bases, with 12 bases between the two germline ends. Germline assignment: CDR1 SQVTM and CDR2 ANQGSEA. CDR3 in amino acids: CSVEGEGVPYEQYF. DNA for the CDR3: TGCAGCGTTGAAGGAGAGGGCGTTCCCTACGAGCAGTACTTC.

This rearrangement joins TRBV4-2 to TRBJ1-1; 8 nucleotides agree with TRBD1. The germline gives CDR1 LGHNA, CDR2 YNFKEQ. V shed 6 bases, J shed 6 bases, and the junction held 6 bases outside the gene matches. The CDR3 totals 13 residues. The DNA for the CDR3 is TGTGCCAGCAGGTCAGACAGGGGAGCTGAAGCTTTCTTT. It specifies CASRSDRGAEAFF.

This chain links TRBV4-1 with TRBJ2-6; D not certain. V was shortened by 2 bases and J by 0 bases, with 14 bases between the two germline ends. The CDR3 loop spans 18 amino acids. CDR1 MGHRA and CDR2 YSYEKL come from the germline V gene. The CDR3 bases are TGCGCCAGCAGCCAACCTGGGAAAGATACCTCTGGGGCCAACGTCCTGACTTTC. Its protein is CASSQPGKDTSGANVLTF.

This clonotype was found many times. The chain couples TRBV11-2 to TRBJ2-5, with 7 positions matching TRBD1. Trimming at V came to 1 base and at J to 5 bases, leaving 4 bases not matched to a gene. Germline V gives CDR1 SGHAT, CDR2 FQNNGV. This CDR3 region has 14 residues. The CDR3 DNA sequence: TGTGCCAGCAGCTTAGGTCAGGGGGACGAGACCCAGTACTTC. Its protein product is CASSLGQGDETQYF.

About this clonotype itself: This may be a read error, as it is one base from a much larger clone. The CDR3 region is CSASFDFGYTF. CDR3 nucleotide sequence: TGCAGTGCTAGCTTTGATTTTGGCTACACCTTC. The chain joins TRBV20-1 to TRBJ1-2; no firm D call. Germline CDR1 reads DFQATT; CDR2 reads SNEGSKA (reference sequence). V gave up 3 bases and J gave up 7 bases, with 9 bases separating them. CDR3 size: 11 residues.

The chain links TRBV29-1 to TRBJ2-7, with D unresolved. CDR1 SQVTM and CDR2 ANQGSEA come from the germline V gene. Trimming removed 6 bases at V and 0 bases at J, with 9 bases between. CDR3 length: 12 residues. The CDR3 loop is CSVRDTSYEQYF. CDR3 sequence (DNA): TGCAGCGTCCGAGACACCTCCTACGAGCAGTACTTC.

The chain's CDR3 is CASSAQHYEQYF. In nucleotides, the CDR3 is TGTGCCAGCTCGGCGCAGCACTACGAGCAGTACTTC. The V call is TRBV2, the J call TRBJ2-7; D gene unclear. Between the trimmed V and J ends, which lost 8 bases and 3 bases, there was a span of 11 bases. Germline V lookup: CDR1 SNHLY, CDR2 FYNNEI. CDR3 length equals 12 residues.